This entry lists 7 T cell receptor beta chains sequenced from one sample in a study of T cell changes during pregnancy in multiple sclerosis. Here immunoSEQ multiplex PCR was the method, and the copy in TCRdb shows in-frame clones only, minus some. The sample includes more than 40,000 clones, around 90% seen only once; the top ten take about 8.8%. The specimen comprised CD8+ T cells from peripheral blood mononuclear cells, sampled after pregnancy. The receptor source for this set is a female donor with multiple sclerosis, enrolled in a pregnancy study.

The chain recombines TRBV30 with TRBJ2-3; D is possibly TRBD1 (5 bases). This CDR3 contains 14 residues. The ends were cut back, 1 base at V and 1 base at J, with 9 bases in the middle. CDR1 is GTSNPN, CDR2 SVGIG, per germline (reference sequence). The DNA for the CDR3 is TGTGCCTGGAGTGGCAGGGAAGGCACAGATACGCAGTATTTT. This sequence encodes CAWSGREGTDTQYF.

The rearrangement joins TRBV7-9 to TRBJ2-7; D might be TRBD1 (6 bases). Germline-derived CDR1 and CDR2 are SEHNR and FQNEAQ (reference sequence). The V end was cut by 5 bases, the J end by 0 bases, with 14 bases between. The CDR3 is 15 residues long. The CDR3 loop reads CASSPHRESSYEQYF. The DNA of the CDR3 is TGTGCCAGCAGCCCTCACAGGGAAAGCTCCTACGAGCAGTACTTC.

This clone has a handful of counts. CDR3 DNA: TGTGCCACTATCCTGCGGGGCACTGAAGCTTTCTTT. Encoded protein: CATILRGTEAFF. The chain uses TRBV27 and TRBJ1-1; no reliable D call. With 10 bases removed from V and 4 bases from J, the gap between germline ends came to 13 bases. The V gene's germline CDR1 is MNHEY and CDR2 SMNVEV (reference sequence). CDR3 size: 12 residues.

The chain employs TRBV4-2 and TRBJ1-1; tentative D call: TRBD1 (5 bases). CDR1 is LGHNA, CDR2 YNFKEQ, per germline. The CDR3 is 14 residues long. V was cut by 1 base and J by 4 bases, with 10 bases left in between. The CDR3 loop reads CASSQGAGVTEAFF. The CDR3 bases are TGTGCCAGCAGCCAAGGCGCGGGGGTCACTGAAGCTTTCTTT.

The chain is built from TRBV5-5 and TRBJ2-7; unclear D gene. The ends were cut back, 2 bases at V and 4 bases at J, with 10 bases in the middle. In germline, CDR1 is SGHKS, CDR2 YYEKEE (reference sequence). This CDR3 spans 13 amino acids. This CDR3 is CASSFSVLYEQYF. The CDR3 nucleotides are TGTGCCAGCAGCTTCTCGGTCTTATACGAGCAGTACTTC.

CDR3: CASSLQGLNTEAFF. In DNA, the CDR3 is TGTGCCAGCAGTCTACAGGGCCTGAACACTGAAGCTTTCTTT. The V gene is TRBV6-5, the J gene TRBJ1-1; a weak D match, TRBD1 (6 bases). The V end was cut by 5 bases, the J end by 0 bases, with 10 bases between. Germline V gene lookup returns CDR1 MNHEY and CDR2 SVGAGI. The CDR3 spans 14 residues.

The V gene is TRBV7-9, the J gene TRBJ1-5; TRBD1 aligns across 12 bases. V gave up 4 bases and J gave up 6 bases; unmatched junction bases: 7. The CDR3 length is 16 residues. Germline lookup yields CDR1 SEHNR and CDR2 FQNEAQ (reference sequence). The CDR3 loop is CASSSAGTGGFQPQHF. In nucleotides, the CDR3 is TGTGCCAGCAGCTCGGCAGGGACAGGGGGCTTTCAGCCCCAGCATTTT.